Each of the 6 T cell receptor delta chains below was sequenced from the same sample in a study of delta chains in infants with herpesvirus infections. TCR cDNA was made from PBMC RNA with gamma- and delta-chain-specific primers. TCRdb re-called clones from the RT-PCR reads using CATT. The top ten clones hold around 90% of a sample with 120 or so delta-chain clones, roughly 11% of them seen once. The sample was peripheral blood, taken at time point 2 of longitudinal follow-up. Source of these receptors: a human donor who was a Ugandan infant, either HIV-exposed or HIV-unexposed (not recorded which).

This clone has a handful of counts. TCRdb records a much larger clone's protein for this DNA, with a difference at residue 9 that likely arises from a read error; the protein given is the translation of the DNA. This sequence joins TRDV1 and TRDJ1; 9 nucleotides align to TRDD2. Trimming removed 4 bases from V and 1 base from J; junction bases left unmatched: 10. There are 17 residues in the CDR3. Germline V CDR1 and CDR2: TSWWSYY, QGS. DNA for the CDR3: TGTGCTCTTGGGGGCCTTCCTACCAGGACAGGCACCGATAAACTCATCTTT. Amino acid sequence: CALGGLPTRTGTDKLIF.

The rearrangement uses TRDV1 and TRDJ1; TRDD3 aligns across 8 bases. Losses at the gene ends were 0 bases for V and 0 bases for J; bases not matched to a gene: 12. The CDR3 length is 19 residues. From germline, CDR1 is TSWWSYY and CDR2 QGS. CDR3 loop: CALGELPYWGSTYTDKLIF. Written as DNA, the CDR3 is TGTGCTCTTGGGGAACTTCCGTACTGGGGGTCCACGTACACCGATAAACTCATCTTT.

In regard to this clone: The TCRdb protein, from a much larger clone, departs from this DNA's translation at residue 14, likely by read error; the protein shown derives from the DNA. The rearrangement joins TRDV1 to TRDJ1, with TRDD3 identical over 9 bases. J lost 6 bases, V lost 2 bases, and 16 bases had no gene match. This CDR3 region has 18 residues. In germline, CDR1 is TSWWSYY, CDR2 QGS. The CDR3 sequence is CALGELGLSGGSGNKLIF. CDR3 DNA: TGTGCTCTTGGGGAATTGGGACTTTCTGGGGGATCGGGCAATAAACTCATCTTT.

This clone was picked up a small number of times. The amino acid sequence in TCRdb belongs to a much larger clone and departs from this DNA's translation at residue 20, likely a sequencing read error; the sequence shown is translated from the DNA. V and J are TRDV3 and TRDJ2, with TRDD2 as a possible D gene (9 bases). This CDR3 has 21 amino acids. CDR1 and CDR2 (germline): TVYSNPD, GDNSRS (reference sequence). Trimming left V 3 bases short and J 12 bases short, with 44 bases between. CDR3 protein: CALPAFLPVLGDPRGTDKLFF. CDR3 nucleotide sequence: TGTGCCTTACCGGCCTTCCTACCCGTGCTGGGGGACCCGAGGGGGACCGATAAACTCTTCTTT.

This clone showed up just a few times. TCRdb has a much larger clone's protein, which differs at residue 16 from the translation of this DNA, likely because of a read error; what is shown is the protein translated from the DNA. The genes are TRDV1 and TRDJ1, with 9 bases fitting TRDD3. The CDR3 covers 25 residues. Trimming cost V 4 bases and J 0 bases; bases outside gene matches: 33. Looked up from germline, CDR1 is TSWWSYY and CDR2 is QGS. The CDR3 sequence is CALGGISLFRRTLGDASKYTDKLIF. As DNA, the CDR3 is TGTGCTCTTGGGGGAATCTCCCTCTTCCGCCGGACCCTGGGGGATGCCTCCAAGTACACCGATAAACTCATCTTT.

Remarks on this clone: A far larger clone lies a single base away; this is likely a read error. Other nucleotide sequences in the sample specify the same CDR3. Here the CDR3 reads CALPAFLPVLGDPRGTDKLIF. CDR3 bases: TGTGCCTTACCGGCCTTCCTACCCGTGCTGGGGGACCCGAGGGGGACCGACAAACTCATCTTT. This chain links TRDV3 with TRDJ1; D perhaps matches TRDD2 (9 bases). The CDR3 has 21 amino acids. CDR1 TVYSNPD and CDR2 GDNSRS come from the germline V gene (reference sequence).